This T cell receptor beta chain is from a study of OX40 agonist ivuxolimab in advanced cancers. Study information: Allowance was made for prior anti-PD-1, anti-PD-L1 or anti-CTLA-4 therapy, and roughly 40% had some.

Some clones are missing from TCRdb's copy, which holds only in-frame ones; the method was immunoSEQ multiplex PCR. The sample lists tens of thousands of clones; more than 80% were seen once. General study points: Partial responders dosed at 0.1-3.0 mg/kg displayed clonal expansion ranking among the lowest. In the 0.1 to 3.0 mg/kg range, CD4+ and CD8+ blood T cells had expanded clonally by week 6.

With regard to this clone: Its antigen is unidentified.

The receptor was isolated from an adult with an advanced solid tumor such as melanoma, head and neck, liver or kidney cancer. The sequencing used CD4+ or CD8+ T cells sorted from blood, collected in a trial of the OX40 agonist ivuxolimab.

The CDR3 is CASSRAGLAKNIQYF. CDR3 in DNA: TGTGCCAGCAGCCGAGCGGGGCTAGCCAAAAACATTCAGTACTTC. V gene TRBV7-2 combines with J gene TRBJ2-4; 7 bases line up with TRBD2. V gave up 5 bases and J gave up 0 bases; unmatched junction bases: 4. Germline V gene sequence: CDR1 SGHTA, CDR2 FQGNSA. The CDR3 is 15 amino acids.